Presented here are 19 T cell receptor beta chains from one specimen sequenced in a study of Graves' ophthalmopathy and Graves' hyperthyroidism. The authors amplified TCR beta CDR3 regions from RNA transcripts. First-round RT-PCR used HTBI primers; second-round multiplex PCR followed. TCRdb processed the multiplex PCR reads anew with MiXCR; each CDR3 protein has one entry. The repertoire holds about 400,000 distinct CDR3 sequences, with over 20% as singletons. Sequencing used peripheral blood. These receptors were taken from a woman aged 18-30 years with stable Graves' hyperthyroidism.

This clonotype was counted many times. The chain links TRBV4-3 to TRBJ1-5; unclear D gene. The CDR3 extends over 15 amino acids. Trimming shortened V by 0 bases and J by 4 bases, and 10 bases separated the two germline ends. The germline CDR1 and CDR2 sequences are LGHNA and YSLEER. The CDR3 reads CASSQDRQWNQPQHF. CDR3 sequence (DNA): TGCGCCAGCAGCCAAGATCGGCAGTGGAATCAGCCCCAGCATTTT.

This clonotype was seen repeatedly, ten times or more. The gene calls are TRBV19 and TRBJ2-4, with 7 bases that match TRBD1. CDR1 LNHDA and CDR2 SQIVND come from the germline V gene (reference sequence). The CDR3 runs to 13 residues. V gave up 7 bases and J gave up 6 bases; unmatched junction bases: 6. The CDR3 nucleotides read TGTGCCAGTACCGGAGACAGGGCAAACATTCAGTACTTC. Amino acid sequence: CASTGDRANIQYF.

The CDR3 reads CASSLDVEAFF. In DNA, the CDR3 is TGTGCCAGCAGCTTAGACGTTGAAGCTTTCTTT. The chain carries TRBV7-2 and TRBJ1-1, with D hard to call. Looked up from germline, CDR1 is SGHTA and CDR2 is FQGNSA. This CDR3 has 11 residues. Trimming stripped 1 base from V and 7 bases from J, with 4 bases between.

This sequence joins TRBV19 and TRBJ2-2, with D uncertain. With 5 bases removed from V and 6 bases from J, the gap between germline ends came to 10 bases. Germline V gives CDR1 LNHDA, CDR2 SQIVND (reference sequence). The CDR3 sequence is 13 residues long. The CDR3 protein is CASSSEWSGELFF. The CDR3 nucleotides read TGTGCCAGTAGTTCCGAGTGGTCCGGGGAGCTGTTTTTT.

This clonotype was recorded many times. This rearrangement joins TRBV20-1 to TRBJ2-7; D ambiguous. This CDR3 contains 15 residues. The V gene lost 6 bases and the J gene lost 0 bases, with 18 bases spanning the gap. In germline, CDR1 is DFQATT, CDR2 SNEGSKA (reference sequence). Written as DNA, the CDR3 is TGCAGTGCGGACCCTGGTAAGGTGAGCTCCTACGAGCAGTACTTC. It is translated as CSADPGKVSSYEQYF.

The sample holds a few counts of this clonotype. The V and J genes are TRBV20-1 and TRBJ2-5; D gene uncertain. CDR3 length: 11 amino acids. The germline CDR1 and CDR2 sequences are DFQATT and SNEGSKA (reference sequence). The V end lost 6 bases, the J end lost 1 base, and 6 bases lay between the germline ends. The CDR3 coding sequence is TGCAGTGCCGTAAGCCAAGAGACCCAGTACTTC. Protein: CSAVSQETQYF.

This clonotype has at least ten counts. The rearrangement links TRBV20-1 to TRBJ1-1, with 7 bases fitting TRBD1. This CDR3 contains 13 residues. J lost 5 bases, V lost 8 bases, and 11 bases had no gene match. Germline lookup yields CDR1 DFQATT and CDR2 SNEGSKA (reference sequence). CDR3 amino acids: CSSREGAYTEAFF. CDR3 sequence (DNA): TGCAGTTCAAGGGAGGGGGCGTATACTGAAGCTTTCTTT.

At least ten counts were recorded for this clonotype. The chain carries TRBV25-1 and TRBJ2-7; 10 nucleotides agree with TRBD2. The CDR3 consists of 16 residues. The germline CDR1 and CDR2 sequences are MGHDK and SYGVNS. With 8 bases clipped from V and 1 base from J, the junction kept 11 bases outside the gene matches. Written as DNA, the CDR3 is TGTGCCAGCGGGAGCCTAACTAGCGGGGCTTCCTACGAGCAGTACTTC. Translating gives CASGSLTSGASYEQYF.

In this sample, this clonotype turned up many times. The chain has TRBV12-3 or TRBV12-4 and TRBJ2-2; D is ambiguous. The germline V and J ends were trimmed by 1 base and 5 bases, with 8 bases remaining between them. This CDR3 is 14 amino acids long. CDR3 coding DNA: TGTGCCAGCAGTTTAGGTCAGACGACCGGGGAGCTGTTTTTT. Translation gives CASSLGQTTGELFF.

This rearrangement joins TRBV7-9 to TRBJ1-2; tentative D call: TRBD1 (5 bases). The V gene's germline CDR1 is SEHNR and CDR2 FQNEAQ (reference sequence). The CDR3 is 13 residues long. Between the trimmed V and J ends, which lost 5 bases and 8 bases, there was a span of 15 bases. The CDR3 sequence is CASSESQGFGYTF. The CDR3 bases are TGTGCCAGCAGCGAATCTCAGGGATTCGGCTACACCTTC.

On this clonotype: Germline and junction disagree at one end, which may indicate a read error. The chain links TRBV6-1 to TRBJ1-5, with D possibly matching TRBD1 (6 bases). Germline CDR1 and CDR2: MNHNS and SASEGT. There are 15 residues in the CDR3. CDR3 protein: CAGSDQGYSNQPQHF. The CDR3 nucleotides are TGTGCCGGCAGTGACCAGGGGTATAGCAATCAGCCCCAGCATTTT.

This clonotype was found many times. The chain is built from TRBV15 and TRBJ2-2; D is uncertain. Germline V gives CDR1 LNHNV, CDR2 YYDKDF (reference sequence). The CDR3 covers 18 residues. V was clipped by 5 bases and J by 0 bases, with 19 bases between them. The CDR3: CATSSRYRTQANTGELFF. The CDR3 DNA reads TGTGCCACCAGCTCACGTTACCGGACCCAGGCGAACACCGGGGAGCTGTTTTTT.

This clonotype appeared many times. This chain uses TRBV6-5 with TRBJ2-2, with 10 bases lining up with TRBD2. Trimming at V came to 0 bases and at J to 7 bases, leaving 2 bases not matched to a gene. Looked up from germline, CDR1 is MNHEY and CDR2 is SVGAGI. The CDR3 runs to 15 residues. The CDR3 sequence: CASSYSTSGDGELFF. The CDR3 DNA is TGTGCCAGCAGTTACTCCACTAGCGGGGACGGGGAGCTGTTTTTT.

This clonotype was seen only once. A junction boundary mismatches the germline segment, possibly from a read error. The J gene is TRBJ1-1, the V gene TRBV5-1; the D is unclear. Germline loops: CDR1 SGHRS, CDR2 YFSETQ. The CDR3 covers 13 residues. CDR3 loop: CASSLAGATVLIF. CDR3 bases: TGCGCCAGCAGCTTGGCGGGCGCCACCGTTTTAATCTTT.

This clonotype occurred many times. The gene calls are TRBV6-5 and TRBJ1-3; D ambiguous. V was trimmed by 6 bases and J by 6 bases, leaving 6 bases between them. The length of the CDR3 is 11 residues. Germline V gene sequence: CDR1 MNHEY, CDR2 SVGAGI. The CDR3 bases are TGTGCCAGCAGAACTCTAAACACCATATATTTT. Residues: CASRTLNTIYF.

This clonotype was detected a few times. The CDR3 end shows no conserved phenylalanine or tryptophan, and so a read error is likely. V and J are TRBV11-2 and TRBJ1-1, with D possibly TRBD1 on 6 matching bases. The CDR3 loop spans 17 amino acids. V lost 7 bases and J 4 bases, leaving 25 bases between the germline ends. Germline V gives CDR1 SGHAT, CDR2 FQNNGV. The CDR3 spells CASTTLRTATPFTEAFS. CDR3 nucleotides: TGTGCCAGCACAACGTTAAGGACAGCCACGCCATTCACTGAAGCTTTCTCT.

The table lists this clonotype with many counts. V and J are TRBV6-2 or TRBV6-3 and TRBJ1-1, with 7 bases matching TRBD1. The germline gives CDR1 MNHEY, CDR2 SVGEGT. With 6 bases clipped from V and 2 bases from J, the junction kept 12 bases outside the gene matches. The CDR3 extends over 16 amino acids. Here the CDR3 reads CASRLGRTGDNTEAFF. CDR3 coding DNA: TGTGCCAGCAGACTAGGCCGGACAGGTGATAACACTGAAGCTTTCTTT.

V is TRBV14 and J is TRBJ2-5; 12 positions match TRBD2. The CDR3 totals 16 residues. Germline V CDR1 and CDR2: SGHDN, FVKESK. V gave up 5 bases and J gave up 6 bases; unmatched junction bases: 10. The CDR3 nucleotides read TGTGCCAGCAGCTTCCTATTGACTAGCGGGAGACAGACCCAGTACTTC. It specifies CASSFLLTSGRQTQYF. Looking up the rest from reference TRBV14 and TRBJ2-5 gives the full variable domain: EAGVTQFPSHSVIEKGQTVTLRCDPISGHDNLYWYRRVMGKEIKFLLHFVKESKQDESGMPNNRFLAERTGGTYSTLKVQPAELEDSGVYFCASSFLLTSGRQTQYFGPGTRLLVL.

There are a few counts of this clonotype. The chain recombines TRBV6-1 with TRBJ1-1, with D uncertain. This CDR3 is 11 amino acids long. Germline CDR1 and CDR2: MNHNS and SASEGT. With 6 bases removed from V and 6 bases from J, the gap between germline ends came to 8 bases. The CDR3: CASRWKAEAFF. The CDR3 coding sequence is TGTGCCAGCAGATGGAAGGCTGAAGCTTTCTTT.